Listed below are T cell receptor beta chains from one sample, sequenced in a study of regulatory T cells in long-lasting Graves disease. TCRdb re-called the multiplex PCR reads with MiXCR, one entry per CDR3 protein. Among fewer than 450,000 distinct CDR3 sequences listed, about 20% were seen once. The sample consisted of peripheral blood mononuclear cells (PBMCs), taken when the disease was refractory, from a patient treated with antithyroid drugs. These receptors originate from a female donor with Graves disease. The CDR3 runs from the conserved cysteine through the conserved F or W. The order of the fields is D gene, V gene, J gene, clone size, CDR3 protein, CDR3 DNA. A D gene is named only where the DNA matches it firmly. Expanded clones are given a class, and other clones once, few, many or no size at all.

D: .
V: TRBV6-9
J: TRBJ1-1
size: .
CDR3: CASSSLRRGDTEAFF
DNA: TGTGCCAGCAGTTCCCTTCGTCGAGGGGACACTGAAGCTTTCTTT

D: .
V: TRBV20-1
J: TRBJ2-7
size: many
CDR3: CSAKPGGQVVYEQYF
DNA: TGCAGTGCTAAACCGGGGGGACAGGTCGTCTACGAGCAGTACTTC

D: .
V: TRBV28
J: TRBJ2-5
size: many
CDR3: CASSPDRHLQETQYF
DNA: TGTGCCAGCAGTCCCGACAGACATCTGCAAGAGACCCAGTACTTC

D: .
V: TRBV29-1
J: TRBJ1-1
size: few
CDR3: CSVELGGGTEAFF
DNA: TGCAGCGTTGAACTGGGGGGAGGAACTGAAGCTTTCTTT

D: .
V: TRBV20-1
J: TRBJ1-2
size: many
CDR3: CSARDLGGPYGYTF
DNA: TGCAGTGCTAGAGATTTAGGGGGACCCTATGGCTACACCTTC

D: .
V: TRBV6-5
J: TRBJ2-2
size: .
CDR3: CASSYSIGGELFF
DNA: TGTGCCAGCAGTTACTCGATCGGCGGGGAGCTGTTTTTT

D: .
V: TRBV20-1
J: TRBJ1-6
size: .
CDR3: CSAEAQHRVPYNSPLHF
DNA: TGCAGTGCCGAAGCCCAACATCGGGTCCCCTATAATTCACCCCTCCACTTT

D: .
V: TRBV6-1
J: TRBJ2-7
size: many
CDR3: CASSPSRRDRYDYEQYF
DNA: TGTGCCAGCAGTCCGAGTCGGCGGGACCGATACGACTACGAGCAGTACTTC

D: TRBD1
V: TRBV6-9
J: TRBJ2-7
size: .
CDR3: CAGSYGQGAGEQYF
DNA: TGTGCCGGCAGTTATGGGCAGGGGGCGGGGGAGCAGTACTTC

D: TRBD2
V: TRBV6-2/TRBV6-3
J: TRBJ2-5
size: .
CDR3: CASSAGLAGLAGETQYF
DNA: TGTGCCAGCAGTGCCGGACTAGCGGGGCTAGCCGGAGAGACCCAGTACTTC

D: .
V: TRBV7-8
J: TRBJ1-5
size: .
CDR3: CASSNNREYNSNQPQHF
DNA: TGTGCCAGCAGCAACAACCGGGAATATAATAGCAATCAGCCCCAGCATTTT

D: .
V: TRBV6-5
J: TRBJ1-1
size: .
CDR3: CASSYLPKRDTEAFF
DNA: TGTGCCAGCAGTTACTTACCGAAAAGGGACACTGAAGCTTTCTTT

D: TRBD2
V: TRBV5-6
J: TRBJ2-3
size: .
CDR3: CASRRTSGSSGNTDTQYF
DNA: TGTGCCAGCAGGAGGACTAGCGGGAGTTCGGGGAACACAGATACGCAGTATTTT

D: .
V: TRBV7-9
J: TRBJ1-1
size: few
CDR3: CASSSLDTEAFF
DNA: TGTGCCAGCAGCTCCCTAGACACTGAAGCTTTCTTT

D: .
V: TRBV6-2/TRBV6-3
J: TRBJ1-1
size: .
CDR3: CASSYIRGSEAFF
DNA: TGTGCCAGCAGTTACATCCGGGGCTCTGAAGCTTTCTTT

D: .
V: TRBV4-3
J: TRBJ2-2
size: .
CDR3: CASSQELGGELFF
DNA: TGCGCCAGCAGCCAAGAACTTGGCGGGGAGCTGTTTTTT

D: .
V: TRBV7-8
J: TRBJ1-3
size: few
CDR3: CASSLAGRAGTGNTIYF
DNA: TGTGCCAGCAGCTTAGCCGGCAGGGCTGGTACTGGAAACACCATATATTTT

D: .
V: TRBV24-1
J: TRBJ1-2
size: .
CDR3: CATSGLLGRGNYGYTF
DNA: TGTGCCACCAGTGGTCTTCTGGGCAGGGGCAACTATGGCTACACCTTC

D: .
V: TRBV2
J: TRBJ2-7
size: few
CDR3: CASSGIDFYEQYF
DNA: TGTGCCAGCAGTGGTATAGATTTCTACGAGCAGTACTTC

D: .
V: TRBV7-9
J: TRBJ1-1
size: few
CDR3: CASSFGPMNTEAFF
DNA: TGTGCCAGCAGCTTTGGACCGATGAACACTGAAGCTTTCTTT

D: .
V: TRBV29-1
J: TRBJ2-5
size: many
CDR3: CSVDTGLETQYF
DNA: TGCAGCGTGGATACAGGGTTGGAGACCCAGTACTTC

D: TRBD1
V: TRBV20-1
J: TRBJ2-7
size: few
CDR3: CSGQGGRDEQYF
DNA: TGCAGTGGACAGGGGGGTCGGGACGAGCAGTACTTC

D: .
V: TRBV6-1
J: TRBJ1-1
size: few
CDR3: CASKRRTVNTEAFF
DNA: TGTGCCAGCAAACGAAGGACGGTGAACACTGAAGCTTTCTTT

D: .
V: TRBV19
J: TRBJ1-1
size: .
CDR3: CASRDRRGGTEAFF
DNA: TGTGCCAGTAGGGACCGCAGAGGAGGCACTGAAGCTTTCTTT

D: .
V: TRBV19
J: TRBJ2-2
size: once
CDR3: CASSAAGPNTGELFF
DNA: TGTGCCAGTAGTGCGGCGGGGCCGAACACCGGGGAGCTGTTTTTT

D: .
V: TRBV7-8
J: TRBJ1-1
size: many
CDR3: CASSWTVMNTEAFF
DNA: TGTGCCAGCAGCTGGACAGTTATGAACACTGAAGCTTTCTTT

D: .
V: TRBV7-9
J: TRBJ2-7
size: .
CDR3: CASSFDLAYEQYF
DNA: TGTGCCAGCAGCTTCGACCTGGCATACGAGCAGTACTTC

D: TRBD2
V: TRBV29-1
J: TRBJ2-1
size: few
CDR3: CSVTSGSSYNEQFF
DNA: TGCAGCGTGACTAGCGGGAGCTCCTACAATGAGCAGTTCTTC

D: TRBD1
V: TRBV19
J: TRBJ1-1
size: .
CDR3: CASSILGQGRNTEAFF
DNA: TGTGCCAGTAGTATCTTAGGACAGGGGAGGAACACTGAAGCTTTCTTT

D: TRBD2
V: TRBV2
J: TRBJ2-5
size: many
CDR3: CASRDGTSAEETQYF
DNA: TGTGCCAGCAGGGACGGGACTAGCGCAGAAGAGACCCAGTACTTC

D: .
V: TRBV2
J: TRBJ1-1
size: many
CDR3: CASSERGMNTEAFF
DNA: TGTGCCAGCAGTGAGAGGGGCATGAACACTGAAGCTTTCTTT

D: .
V: TRBV2
J: TRBJ2-7
size: many
CDR3: CASGKETGSHEQYF
DNA: TGTGCCAGCGGAAAAGAGACCGGCTCTCACGAGCAGTACTTC

D: .
V: TRBV5-1
J: TRBJ1-2
size: few
CDR3: CASKGDPNYGYTF
DNA: TGCGCCAGCAAGGGGGATCCTAACTATGGCTACACCTTC

D: .
V: TRBV3-1
J: TRBJ1-4
size: few
CDR3: CASSSVDSPTNEKLFF
DNA: TGTGCCAGCAGCTCAGTTGACAGTCCAACTAATGAAAAACTGTTTTTT

D: .
V: TRBV5-1
J: TRBJ1-1
size: few
CDR3: CASSLDELGYGTEAFF
DNA: TGCGCCAGCAGCTTGGACGAATTGGGTTATGGGACTGAAGCTTTCTTT

D: .
V: TRBV2
J: TRBJ2-7
size: .
CDR3: CASSVVQGYEQYF
DNA: TGTGCCAGCAGTGTAGTCCAGGGCTACGAGCAGTACTTC

D: TRBD1
V: TRBV15
J: TRBJ1-1
size: many
CDR3: CATSKPKGTGGTEAFF
DNA: TGTGCCACCAGCAAACCTAAGGGGACAGGGGGTACTGAAGCTTTCTTT

D: TRBD1
V: TRBV19
J: TRBJ2-5
size: few
CDR3: CASSSDDRAETQYF
DNA: TGTGCCAGTAGCTCGGACGACAGGGCAGAGACCCAGTACTTC

D: .
V: TRBV6-1
J: TRBJ1-6
size: .
CDR3: CASSVEQGSSPLHF
DNA: TGTGCCAGCAGTGTTGAACAGGGTAGTTCACCCCTCCACTTT

D: .
V: TRBV4-3
J: TRBJ2-7
size: few
CDR3: CASSQDMNYEQYF
DNA: TGCGCCAGCAGCCAAGATATGAACTACGAGCAGTACTTC

D: .
V: TRBV29-1
J: TRBJ2-5
size: .
CDR3: CSVEDRGAEYF
DNA: TGCAGCGTTGAAGATCGAGGCGCCGAGTACTTC

D: TRBD1
V: TRBV9
J: TRBJ1-6
size: few
CDR3: CASSVTGSGDSPLHF
DNA: TGTGCCAGCAGCGTGACAGGGTCGGGGGATTCACCCCTCCACTTT

D: .
V: TRBV6-1
J: TRBJ2-2
size: many
CDR3: CASSPFGLTGELFF
DNA: TGTGCCAGCAGTCCCTTCGGACTCACCGGGGAGCTGTTTTTT

D: TRBD1
V: TRBV28
J: TRBJ1-2
size: .
CDR3: CASSLGTERYGYTF
DNA: TGTGCCAGCAGTTTGGGGACAGAACGCTATGGCTACACCTTC